This is a list of T cell receptor beta chains from one sample in a study of blood T cell repertoires in COVID-19. Using immunoSEQ multiplex PCR, the repertoire was profiled, and TCRdb retains in-frame clones only, with some absent. The sample has roughly 270,000 clones; approximately 78% are singletons. The specimen sequenced was PBMCs or T cells enriched from blood (not recorded which). Receptor source: a man aged 40-55 years who had been exposed to COVID-19. Both conserved end residues are part of each CDR3. Each record gives: CDR3 DNA, CDR3 protein, D gene, clone size, V gene, J gene. A D gene is named only where the DNA matches it firmly. Only part of the rows carry a size: once, few, many, or a class if the clone is expanded.

CDR3 DNA: TGTGCCAGCAGTGAATCCCAAAGTGGGAGGAGCTCACAGTTCTTC
CDR3 protein: CASSESQSGRSSQFF
D gene: .
clone size: .
V gene: TRBV25-1
J gene: TRBJ2-1

CDR3 DNA: TGCGCCAGCAGCGGCGGGGGTACAGACAGGGGCACTGAAGCTTTCTTT
CDR3 protein: CASSGGGTDRGTEAFF
D gene: TRBD1
clone size: once
V gene: TRBV5-1
J gene: TRBJ1-1

CDR3 DNA: TGTGCCAGCAGCGTAACCGGCATGGAGGCCAATGAGCAGTTCTTC
CDR3 protein: CASSVTGMEANEQFF
D gene: .
clone size: .
V gene: TRBV9
J gene: TRBJ2-1

CDR3 DNA: TGTGCCACCAGTTCCGCCAGTACCTACGAGCAGTACTTC
CDR3 protein: CATSSASTYEQYF
D gene: .
clone size: .
V gene: TRBV24-1
J gene: TRBJ2-7

CDR3 DNA: TGTGCCAGCAGCTTGGGAGGGAACACTGAAGCTTTCTTT
CDR3 protein: CASSLGGNTEAFF
D gene: .
clone size: .
V gene: TRBV5-6
J gene: TRBJ1-1

CDR3 DNA: TGTGCCAGCAGTTTCTCACAGGGTTGGGGGGGCTACACCTTC
CDR3 protein: CASSFSQGWGGYTF
D gene: .
clone size: .
V gene: TRBV27
J gene: TRBJ1-2

CDR3 DNA: TGTGCCAGCGGTAGCGGGAAGGATACGCAGTATTTT
CDR3 protein: CASGSGKDTQYF
D gene: TRBD2
clone size: .
V gene: TRBV6-6
J gene: TRBJ2-3

CDR3 DNA: TGTGCCAGCAGGGAATCCGGACTAGCGGGAGGAAACACCGGGGAGCTGTTTTTT
CDR3 protein: CASRESGLAGGNTGELFF
D gene: TRBD2
clone size: .
V gene: TRBV6-1
J gene: TRBJ2-2

CDR3 DNA: TGTGCCAGCAGTTACGGACAGGGGTTTGGCGAGCAGTACTTC
CDR3 protein: CASSYGQGFGEQYF
D gene: TRBD1
clone size: .
V gene: TRBV27
J gene: TRBJ2-7

CDR3 DNA: TGTGCCAGCAGCTTGGAGGGCCGGAGGGGTGAAAAACTGTTTTTT
CDR3 protein: CASSLEGRRGEKLFF
D gene: .
clone size: .
V gene: TRBV5-6
J gene: TRBJ1-4

CDR3 DNA: TGTGCCAGCAGCTCGGGACAGACCATGAACACTGAAGCTTTCTTT
CDR3 protein: CASSSGQTMNTEAFF
D gene: TRBD1
clone size: many
V gene: TRBV11-2
J gene: TRBJ1-1

CDR3 DNA: TGTGCCAGCAGGATACAGGGAGATAATTCACCCCTCCACTTT
CDR3 protein: CASRIQGDNSPLHF
D gene: .
clone size: .
V gene: TRBV27
J gene: TRBJ1-6

CDR3 DNA: TGTGCCAGTAGTCATCAGGGGGCGGGTGGCTACACCTTC
CDR3 protein: CASSHQGAGGYTF
D gene: TRBD1
clone size: once
V gene: TRBV19
J gene: TRBJ1-2

CDR3 DNA: TGTGCCAGCAGCTTATCCGGGGGGGGCGCGTTGGGCTACACCTTC
CDR3 protein: CASSLSGGGALGYTF
D gene: .
clone size: .
V gene: TRBV7-8
J gene: TRBJ1-2

CDR3 DNA: TGTGCCTGGAGTGTATCGGGGGGGAGTAGAACTTTCTTT
CDR3 protein: CAWSVSGGSRTFF
D gene: .
clone size: .
V gene: TRBV30
J gene: TRBJ1-1

CDR3 DNA: TGTGCCAGCAGCTCCAATACAGGGGGAAGCGGCTACACCTTC
CDR3 protein: CASSSNTGGSGYTF
D gene: TRBD1
clone size: .
V gene: TRBV7-8
J gene: TRBJ1-2

CDR3 DNA: TGTGCCAGCAGCCCAACCGGGGGGGGTGGCAATCAGCCCCAGCATTTT
CDR3 protein: CASSPTGGGGNQPQHF
D gene: .
clone size: .
V gene: TRBV7-9
J gene: TRBJ1-5

CDR3 DNA: TGCAGCGTCCGACAGTCAGATACGCAGTATTTT
CDR3 protein: CSVRQSDTQYF
D gene: .
clone size: once
V gene: TRBV29-1
J gene: TRBJ2-3

CDR3 DNA: TGTGCCAGCAGTCCCTCTTACGAGCAGTACTTC
CDR3 protein: CASSPSYEQYF
D gene: .
clone size: .
V gene: TRBV7-2
J gene: TRBJ2-7

CDR3 DNA: TGTGCCAGCAGCCAAGTTTCCAGTCCTGTACAAGAGACCCAGTACTTC
CDR3 protein: CASSQVSSPVQETQYF
D gene: .
clone size: .
V gene: TRBV14
J gene: TRBJ2-5

CDR3 DNA: TGCGCCAGCAGTGAATTCTCCAGCTCCTACAATGAGCAGTTCTTC
CDR3 protein: CASSEFSSSYNEQFF
D gene: .
clone size: many
V gene: TRBV10-1
J gene: TRBJ2-1

CDR3 DNA: TGTGCCAGCAGCTGGGGACAGGCAGAGACCCAGTACTTC
CDR3 protein: CASSWGQAETQYF
D gene: TRBD1
clone size: .
V gene: TRBV11-1
J gene: TRBJ2-5

CDR3 DNA: TGCGCCAGCAGCCCGCCAGGGAAGGATACCTACGAGCAGTACTTC
CDR3 protein: CASSPPGKDTYEQYF
D gene: .
clone size: .
V gene: TRBV10-2
J gene: TRBJ2-7

CDR3 DNA: TGTGCCATCAGCCGAGAATATAGCAATCAGCCCCAGCATTTT
CDR3 protein: CAISREYSNQPQHF
D gene: .
clone size: .
V gene: TRBV10-3
J gene: TRBJ1-5

CDR3 DNA: TGCGCCAGCAGTCAATCGGAGAAGGGGCAGGGCCTTGGAAAACTGTTTTTT
CDR3 protein: CASSQSEKGQGLGKLFF
D gene: .
clone size: .
V gene: TRBV23-1
J gene: TRBJ1-4

CDR3 DNA: TGTGCCAGCAGTTTATCGACAGGGTGGGATTCACCCCTCCACTTT
CDR3 protein: CASSLSTGWDSPLHF
D gene: TRBD1
clone size: .
V gene: TRBV27
J gene: TRBJ1-6

CDR3 DNA: TGTGCCAGCAGTGAATATATTCCGGAGGGCTCGCCGGGAAACACCATATATTTT
CDR3 protein: CASSEYIPEGSPGNTIYF
D gene: .
clone size: .
V gene: TRBV25-1
J gene: TRBJ1-3

CDR3 DNA: TGTGCCAGCAGGTCGGGACTATGGCGGGAGGTCACTGAGACCAATGAGCAGTTCTTC
CDR3 protein: CASRSGLWREVTETNEQFF
D gene: TRBD2
clone size: .
V gene: TRBV7-9
J gene: TRBJ2-1

CDR3 DNA: TGTGCCAGCAGCTTGGTGGTTTCGGTTTATGGCTACACCTTC
CDR3 protein: CASSLVVSVYGYTF
D gene: .
clone size: .
V gene: TRBV5-6
J gene: TRBJ1-2

CDR3 DNA: TGTGCCAGCAGTGGTGCCTGGACAGGGTTCTACGAGCAGTACTTC
CDR3 protein: CASSGAWTGFYEQYF
D gene: TRBD1
clone size: few
V gene: TRBV6-6
J gene: TRBJ2-7

CDR3 DNA: TGTGCCAGCAGCCCCATAGGACAGGGCGCGCCAGGACTGTTTTTT
CDR3 protein: CASSPIGQGAPGLFF
D gene: TRBD1
clone size: .
V gene: TRBV3-1/TRBV3-2
J gene: TRBJ1-4

CDR3 DNA: TGTGCCAGCAGCCAAGCCAGCGGTAGTGCCTACGAGCAGTACTTC
CDR3 protein: CASSQASGSAYEQYF
D gene: .
clone size: .
V gene: TRBV3-1/TRBV3-2
J gene: TRBJ2-7

CDR3 DNA: TGCAGCGTTGAATCTAGCGACGACTACAATGAGCAGTTCTTC
CDR3 protein: CSVESSDDYNEQFF
D gene: .
clone size: .
V gene: TRBV29-1
J gene: TRBJ2-1

CDR3 DNA: TGTGCCAGCTCGGACAGTACTAATGAAAAACTGTTTTTT
CDR3 protein: CASSDSTNEKLFF
D gene: .
clone size: .
V gene: TRBV18
J gene: TRBJ1-4

CDR3 DNA: TGCGCCAGCAGCTTAACGGTTCGGGGAGACGAGTACCCCTACGAGCAGTACTTC
CDR3 protein: CASSLTVRGDEYPYEQYF
D gene: .
clone size: .
V gene: TRBV5-1
J gene: TRBJ2-7

CDR3 DNA: TGTGCCAGCAGCCAAGATCGGCGGTCCTACGAGCAGTACTTC
CDR3 protein: CASSQDRRSYEQYF
D gene: .
clone size: .
V gene: TRBV14
J gene: TRBJ2-7

CDR3 DNA: TGTGCCAGCAGCATCCGGGGAGGGGGGAATGAGCAGTTCTTC
CDR3 protein: CASSIRGGGNEQFF
D gene: .
clone size: .
V gene: TRBV7-8
J gene: TRBJ2-1